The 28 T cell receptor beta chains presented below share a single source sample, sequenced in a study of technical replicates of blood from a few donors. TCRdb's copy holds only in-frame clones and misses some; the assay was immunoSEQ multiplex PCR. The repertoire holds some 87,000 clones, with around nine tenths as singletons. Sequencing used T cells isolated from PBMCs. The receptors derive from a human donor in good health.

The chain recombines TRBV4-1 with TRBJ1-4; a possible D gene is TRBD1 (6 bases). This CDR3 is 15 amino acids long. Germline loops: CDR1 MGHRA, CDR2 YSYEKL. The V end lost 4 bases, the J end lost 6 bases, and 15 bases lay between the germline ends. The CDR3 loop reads CASSPYWKGDEKLFF. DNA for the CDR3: TGCGCCAGCAGCCCTTATTGGAAGGGGGATGAAAAACTGTTTTTT.

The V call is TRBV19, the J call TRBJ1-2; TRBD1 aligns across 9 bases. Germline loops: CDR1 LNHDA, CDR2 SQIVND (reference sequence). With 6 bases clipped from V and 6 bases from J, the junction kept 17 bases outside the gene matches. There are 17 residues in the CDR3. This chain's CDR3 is CASREQGTGHRLDGYTF. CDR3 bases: TGTGCCAGTAGAGAGCAAGGGACAGGGCATCGATTGGATGGCTACACCTTC.

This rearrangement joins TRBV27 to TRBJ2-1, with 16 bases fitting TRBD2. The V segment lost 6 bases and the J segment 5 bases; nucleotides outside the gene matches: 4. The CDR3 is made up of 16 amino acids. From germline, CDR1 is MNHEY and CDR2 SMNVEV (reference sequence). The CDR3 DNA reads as TGTGCCAGCAGCCCGGGACTAGCGGGAGGGGACAATGAGCAGTTCTTC. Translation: CASSPGLAGGDNEQFF.

For the CDR3, the DNA is TGTGCCAGCAGTTTGCTGAGACAGGGTACCGAGCAGTACTTC. Translation gives CASSLLRQGTEQYF. The chain is built from TRBV28 and TRBJ2-7; 7 nucleotides match TRBD1. CDR1 MDHEN and CDR2 SYDVKM come from the germline V gene. The CDR3 contains 14 residues. The ends lost 3 bases at V and 6 bases at J; junction bases unmatched: 8.

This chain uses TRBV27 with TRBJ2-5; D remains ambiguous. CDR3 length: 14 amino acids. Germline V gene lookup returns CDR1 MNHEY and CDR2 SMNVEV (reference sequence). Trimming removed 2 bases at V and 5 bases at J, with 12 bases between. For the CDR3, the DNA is TGTGCCAGCAGTTTAGAACCTACTTGGGAGACCCAGTACTTC. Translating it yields CASSLEPTWETQYF.

The CDR3 sequence is CASNQRTGQFEKLFF. The DNA of the CDR3 is TGTGCCAGCAACCAGAGGACGGGACAGTTCGAAAAACTGTTTTTT. The chain has TRBV2 and TRBJ1-4; 7 nucleotides align to TRBD1. Trimming at V came to 7 bases and at J to 8 bases, leaving 13 bases not matched to a gene. CDR1 and CDR2 from the germline V gene are SNHLY and FYNNEI. The CDR3 runs to 15 residues.

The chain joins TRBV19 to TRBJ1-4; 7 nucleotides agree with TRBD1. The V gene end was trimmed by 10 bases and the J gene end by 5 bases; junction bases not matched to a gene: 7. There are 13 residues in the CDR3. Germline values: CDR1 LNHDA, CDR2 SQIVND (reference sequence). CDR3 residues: CATRTGVNEKLFF. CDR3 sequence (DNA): TGTGCCACCCGGACAGGAGTAAATGAAAAACTGTTTTTT.

The DNA for the CDR3 is TGTGCCAGCAGCTTGCGAGGTGAAGCTTTCTTT. This gives the protein CASSLRGEAFF. The chain links TRBV9 to TRBJ1-1; D unresolved. CDR3 size: 11 residues. The V end was cut by 4 bases, the J end by 7 bases, with 8 bases between. Germline CDR1 and CDR2: SGDLS and YYNGEE.

This CDR3 reads CASSLLGRTAEAFF. The CDR3 DNA follows: TGTGCCAGCAGCTTACTTGGTCGAACAGCCGAAGCTTTCTTT. This chain connects TRBV7-6 to TRBJ1-1; D remains unclear. Looked up from germline, CDR1 is SGHVS and CDR2 is FNYEAQ. The CDR3 sequence is 14 residues long. Between the trimmed V and J ends, which lost 2 bases and 8 bases, there was a span of 15 bases.

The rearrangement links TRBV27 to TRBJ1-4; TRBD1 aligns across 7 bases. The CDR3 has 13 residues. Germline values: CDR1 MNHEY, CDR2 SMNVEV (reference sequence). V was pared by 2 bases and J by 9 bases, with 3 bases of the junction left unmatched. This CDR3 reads CASSLLQGKKLFF. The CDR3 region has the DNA TGTGCCAGCAGTTTACTACAGGGGAAAAAACTGTTTTTT. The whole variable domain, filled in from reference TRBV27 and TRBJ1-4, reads EAQVTQNPRYLITVTGKKLTVTCSQNMNHEYMSWYRQDPGLGLRQIYYSMNVEVTDKGDVPEGYKVSRKEKRNFPLILESPSPNQTSLYFCASSLLQGKKLFFGSGTQLSVL.

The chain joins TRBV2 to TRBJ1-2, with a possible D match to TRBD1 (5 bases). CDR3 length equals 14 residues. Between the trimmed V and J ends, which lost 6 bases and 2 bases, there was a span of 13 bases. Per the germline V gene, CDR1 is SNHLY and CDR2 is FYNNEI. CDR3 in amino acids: CASRTEGLNYGYTF. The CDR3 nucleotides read TGTGCCAGCAGGACGGAGGGGCTAAACTATGGCTACACCTTC.

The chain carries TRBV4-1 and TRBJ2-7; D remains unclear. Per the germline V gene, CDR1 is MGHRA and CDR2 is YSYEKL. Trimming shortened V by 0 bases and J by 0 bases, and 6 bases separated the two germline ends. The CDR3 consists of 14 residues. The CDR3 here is CASSQDLGSYEQYF. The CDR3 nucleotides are TGCGCCAGCAGCCAAGATCTAGGCTCCTACGAGCAGTACTTC.

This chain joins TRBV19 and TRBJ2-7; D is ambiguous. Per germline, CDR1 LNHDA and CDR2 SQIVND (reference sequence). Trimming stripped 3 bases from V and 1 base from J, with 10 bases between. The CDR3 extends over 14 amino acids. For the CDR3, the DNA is TGTGCCAGTAGTATGGGCGCCGGATCCTACGAGCAGTACTTC. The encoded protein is CASSMGAGSYEQYF.

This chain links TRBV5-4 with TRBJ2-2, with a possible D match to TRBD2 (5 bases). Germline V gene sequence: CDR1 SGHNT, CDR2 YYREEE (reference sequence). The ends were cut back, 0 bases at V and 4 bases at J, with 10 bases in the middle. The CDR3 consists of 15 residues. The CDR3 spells CASSLAQRVTGELFF. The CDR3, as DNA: TGTGCCAGCAGCTTGGCCCAGAGGGTCACCGGGGAGCTGTTTTTT.

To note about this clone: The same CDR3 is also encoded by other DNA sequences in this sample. The CDR3 bases are TGTGCCAGCAGCGTAGGGCCAGGGGGTGGCTACACCTTC. Its protein product is CASSVGPGGGYTF. The V and J genes are TRBV9 and TRBJ1-2, with 7 bases lining up with TRBD1. This CDR3 has 13 amino acids. The V segment lost 0 bases and the J segment 7 bases; nucleotides outside the gene matches: 3. The V gene's germline CDR1 is SGDLS and CDR2 YYNGEE.

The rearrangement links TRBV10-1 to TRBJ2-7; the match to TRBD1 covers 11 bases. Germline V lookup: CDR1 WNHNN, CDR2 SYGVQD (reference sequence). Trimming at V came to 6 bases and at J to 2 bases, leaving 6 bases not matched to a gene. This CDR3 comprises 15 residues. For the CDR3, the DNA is TGCGCCAGCAGCAGGACAGGGGGCGAACCCTACGAGCAGTACTTC. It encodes CASSRTGGEPYEQYF.

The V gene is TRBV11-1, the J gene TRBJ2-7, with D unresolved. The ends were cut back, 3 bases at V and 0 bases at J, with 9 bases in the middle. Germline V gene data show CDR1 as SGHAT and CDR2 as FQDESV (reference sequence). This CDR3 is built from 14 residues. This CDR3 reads CASSFQVGSYEQYF. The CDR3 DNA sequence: TGTGCCAGCAGCTTCCAGGTAGGCTCCTACGAGCAGTACTTC.

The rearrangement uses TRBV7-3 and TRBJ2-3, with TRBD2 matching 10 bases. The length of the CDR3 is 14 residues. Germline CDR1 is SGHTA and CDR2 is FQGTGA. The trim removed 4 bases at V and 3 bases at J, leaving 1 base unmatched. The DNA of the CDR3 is TGTGCCAGCAGCTGGGGACTAGCGACAGATACGCAGTATTTT. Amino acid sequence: CASSWGLATDTQYF.

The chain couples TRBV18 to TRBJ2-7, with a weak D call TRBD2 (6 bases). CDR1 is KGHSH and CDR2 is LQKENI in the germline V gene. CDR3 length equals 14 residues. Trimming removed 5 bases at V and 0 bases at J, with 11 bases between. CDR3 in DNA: TGTGCCAGCTCAGCGGGGCTAAGCTCCTACGAGCAGTACTTC. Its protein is CASSAGLSSYEQYF.

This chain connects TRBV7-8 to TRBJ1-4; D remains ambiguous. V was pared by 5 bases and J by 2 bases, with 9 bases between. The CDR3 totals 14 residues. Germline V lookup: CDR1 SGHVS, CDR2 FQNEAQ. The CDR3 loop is CASSLGATNEKLFF. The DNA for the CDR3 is TGTGCCAGCAGCCTAGGAGCGACTAATGAAAAACTGTTTTTT.

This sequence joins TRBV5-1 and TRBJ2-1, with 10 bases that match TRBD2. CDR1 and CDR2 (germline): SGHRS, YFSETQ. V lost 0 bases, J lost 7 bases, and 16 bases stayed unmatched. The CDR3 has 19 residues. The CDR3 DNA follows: TGCGCCAGCAGCTTGGGGGGATACCCTAGCGGGAGAGTTAAAAATGAGCAGTTCTTC. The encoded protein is CASSLGGYPSGRVKNEQFF.

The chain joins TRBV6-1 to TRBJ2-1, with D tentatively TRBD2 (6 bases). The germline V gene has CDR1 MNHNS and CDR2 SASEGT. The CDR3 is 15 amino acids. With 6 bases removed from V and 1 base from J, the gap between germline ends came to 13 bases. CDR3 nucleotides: TGTGCCAGCAGCAGAAGCGGGCAATCCTACAATGAGCAGTTCTTC. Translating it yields CASSRSGQSYNEQFF.

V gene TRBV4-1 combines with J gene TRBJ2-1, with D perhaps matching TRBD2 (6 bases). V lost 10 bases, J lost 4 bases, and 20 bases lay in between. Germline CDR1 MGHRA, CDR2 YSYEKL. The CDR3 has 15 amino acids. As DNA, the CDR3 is TGCGCCACCTCCCTGTGGGGCGGGAATTACAATGAGCAGTTCTTC. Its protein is CATSLWGGNYNEQFF.

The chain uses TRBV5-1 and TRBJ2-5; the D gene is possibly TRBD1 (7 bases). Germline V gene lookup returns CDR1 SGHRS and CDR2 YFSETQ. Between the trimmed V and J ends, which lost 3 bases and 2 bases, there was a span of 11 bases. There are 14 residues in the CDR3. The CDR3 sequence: CASSSRGVQETQYF. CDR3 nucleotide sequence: TGCGCCAGCAGCTCCAGGGGGGTTCAAGAGACCCAGTACTTC.

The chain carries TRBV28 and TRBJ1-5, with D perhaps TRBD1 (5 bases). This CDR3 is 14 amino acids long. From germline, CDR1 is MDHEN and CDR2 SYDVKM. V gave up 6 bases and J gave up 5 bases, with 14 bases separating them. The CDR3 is CASSLGGIHQPQHF. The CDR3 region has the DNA TGTGCCAGCAGCCTCGGGGGAATCCATCAGCCCCAGCATTTT.

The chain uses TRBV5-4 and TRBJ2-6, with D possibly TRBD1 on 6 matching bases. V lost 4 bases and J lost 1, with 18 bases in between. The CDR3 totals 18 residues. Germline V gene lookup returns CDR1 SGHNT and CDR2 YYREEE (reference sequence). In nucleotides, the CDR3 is TGTGCCAGCAGCCCCAAACAGGGTGTTAGTTCTGGGGCCAACGTCCTGACTTTC. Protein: CASSPKQGVSSGANVLTF.

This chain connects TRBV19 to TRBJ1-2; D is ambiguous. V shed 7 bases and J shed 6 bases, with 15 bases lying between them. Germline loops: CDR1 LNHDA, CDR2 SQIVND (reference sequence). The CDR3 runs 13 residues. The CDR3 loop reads CASIRAAGNGYTF. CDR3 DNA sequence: TGTGCCAGTATCCGGGCTGCCGGGAATGGCTACACCTTC.

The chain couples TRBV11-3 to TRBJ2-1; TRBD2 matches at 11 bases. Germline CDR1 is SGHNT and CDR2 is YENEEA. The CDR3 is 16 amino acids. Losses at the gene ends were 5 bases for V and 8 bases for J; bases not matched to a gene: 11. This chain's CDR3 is CASSRGLAGGGDEQFF. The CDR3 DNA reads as TGTGCCAGCAGCAGGGGGCTAGCGGGAGGTGGGGATGAGCAGTTCTTC.